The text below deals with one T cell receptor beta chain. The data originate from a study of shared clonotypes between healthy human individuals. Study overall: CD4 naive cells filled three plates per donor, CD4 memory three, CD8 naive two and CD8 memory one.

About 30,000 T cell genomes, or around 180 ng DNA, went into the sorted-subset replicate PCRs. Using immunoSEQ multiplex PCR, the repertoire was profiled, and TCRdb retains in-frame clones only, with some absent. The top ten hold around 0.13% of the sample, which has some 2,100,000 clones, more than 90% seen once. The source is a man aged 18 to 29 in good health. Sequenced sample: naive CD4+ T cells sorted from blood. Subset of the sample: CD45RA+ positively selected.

The DNA for the CDR3 is TGTGCCAGCAGTCAGCCCGGACAGGGTGAAAAACTGTTTTTT. Its translation is CASSQPGQGEKLFF. The gene calls are TRBV28 and TRBJ1-4; 8 positions agree with TRBD1. Germline values: CDR1 MDHEN, CDR2 SYDVKM. J gave up 7 bases and V 5 bases, and 6 bases lay outside the gene matches. The CDR3 totals 14 residues.